What follows are 4 T cell receptor beta chains derived from one specimen sequenced in a study of T-cell reconstitution after alpha-beta-depleted transplantation in children. A library of TCRbeta sequences, prepared with unique molecular identifiers, was generated. TCRdb re-analysed the PCR reads in MiXCR, keeping a single row per CDR3 protein. This table holds a few hundred thousand distinct CDR3 sequences, roughly 25% found once. Sequencing used PBMCs, mostly from graft donor cells, obtained 180 days after TCRalphabeta/CD19-depleted stem cell transplant. These receptors all stem from a male patient aged 10 to 17 who had a stem cell transplant for acute lymphoblastic leukemia, so the T cells may come from the graft donor.

This clonotype has a handful of counts. The chain employs TRBV20-1 and TRBJ2-5; D is ambiguous. V was trimmed by 5 bases and J by 5 bases, leaving 18 bases between them. Germline CDR1 is DFQATT and CDR2 is SNEGSKA (reference sequence). The CDR3 extends over 14 amino acids. The CDR3, as DNA: TGCAGTGCTCCCCCCCGACAACCATGGGAGACCCAGTACTTC. As protein: CSAPPRQPWETQYF.

The chain employs TRBV6-5 and TRBJ2-7; a weak D match, TRBD2 (5 bases). Germline V gives CDR1 MNHEY, CDR2 SVGAGI. Trimming pared 4 bases from V and 7 bases from J, leaving 17 bases between. The CDR3 has 14 amino acids. In DNA, the CDR3 is TGTGCCAGCAGTTTGTTCCTAAGGAGGTCGGAGCAGTACTTC. It encodes CASSLFLRRSEQYF.

This clonotype was counted only a few times. This chain joins TRBV20-1 and TRBJ2-3; D ambiguous. The V gene's germline CDR1 is DFQATT and CDR2 SNEGSKA (reference sequence). V dropped 3 bases and J dropped 0 bases, with 7 bases sitting between them. The CDR3 has 13 residues. The DNA for the CDR3 is TGCAGTGCTAGGCTCGGTAGCACAGATACGCAGTATTTT. Translation: CSARLGSTDTQYF.

CDR3 nucleotides: TGCGCCAGCAGCTACCTAATTGCGGGAGGCACCGGGGAGCTGTTTTTT. Protein sequence: CASSYLIAGGTGELFF. The V gene is TRBV5-1, the J gene TRBJ2-2, with 8 nucleotides matching TRBD2. Unmatched junction bases numbered 8, after V lost 3 bases and J lost 4 bases. The germline V gene has CDR1 SGHRS and CDR2 YFSETQ. The CDR3 is 16 amino acids.